This T cell receptor beta chain was captured in a study of response to subunit inactivated influenza vaccine. Whole-study findings and limits: New T cells are recruited in small numbers by each seasonal influenza vaccination, according to the authors' suggestion.

About this clonotype itself: Its matching antigen is unknown.

Looked up from germline, CDR1 is SGHAT and CDR2 is FQNNGV. V was clipped by 0 bases and J by 0 bases, with 15 bases between them. The CDR3 has 18 amino acids. TCRdb redid the calling of the RT-PCR reads with MiXCR, one entry per CDR3 protein. The sample holds hundreds of thousands of distinct CDR3 sequences, around 25% seen once. The genes are TRBV11-2 and TRBJ2-1; D may be TRBD2 (5 bases). This material consisted of CD4+ T cells sorted from PBMCs, taken 4 to 6 days after vaccination. This sequence was found in a man aged 45-65 years who received an inactivated influenza vaccine. DNA of the CDR3: TGTGCCAGCAGCTTAGAGGGCGCCGGGGTACGCTCCTACAATGAGCAGTTCTTC. Encoded protein: CASSLEGAGVRSYNEQFF.